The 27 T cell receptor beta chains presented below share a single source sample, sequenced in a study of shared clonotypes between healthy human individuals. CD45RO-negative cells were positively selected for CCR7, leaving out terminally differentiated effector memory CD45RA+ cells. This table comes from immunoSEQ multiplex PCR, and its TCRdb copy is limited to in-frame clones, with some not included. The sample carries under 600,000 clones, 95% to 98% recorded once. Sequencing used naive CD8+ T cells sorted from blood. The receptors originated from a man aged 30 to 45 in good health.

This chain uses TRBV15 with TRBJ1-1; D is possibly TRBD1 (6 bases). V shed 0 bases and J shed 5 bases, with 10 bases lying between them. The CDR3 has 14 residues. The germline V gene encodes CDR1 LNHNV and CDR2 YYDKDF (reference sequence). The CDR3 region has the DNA TGTGCCACCAGCAGAGATGGGGGGCAGACTGAAGCTTTCTTT. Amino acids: CATSRDGGQTEAFF. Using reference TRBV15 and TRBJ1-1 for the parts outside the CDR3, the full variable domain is DAMVIQNPRYQVTQFGKPVTLSCSQTLNHNVMYWYQQKSSQAPKLLFHYYDKDFNNEADTPDNFQSRRPNTSFCFLDIRSPGLGDTAMYLCATSRDGGQTEAFFGQGTRLTVV.

The DNA for the CDR3 is TGCGCCAGCAGCCACAACCTCGGACAGGGTTCCTACAATGAGCAGTTCTTC. Translation: CASSHNLGQGSYNEQFF. V usage is TRBV4-1 and J usage is TRBJ2-1; 8 bases map to TRBD1. CDR3 size: 17 residues. Germline V CDR1 and CDR2: MGHRA, YSYEKL. Trimming took 3 bases from V and 1 from J; bases not matched to a gene: 8.

In DNA, the CDR3 is TGTGCCAGCAGTTACAGGCCGACGGGGACCCAGTACTTC. Residues: CASSYRPTGTQYF. V and J are TRBV6-5 and TRBJ2-5; D gene unclear. This CDR3 spans 13 amino acids. The germline V gene has CDR1 MNHEY and CDR2 SVGAGI. Trimming removed 2 bases from V and 7 bases from J, with 11 bases in between.

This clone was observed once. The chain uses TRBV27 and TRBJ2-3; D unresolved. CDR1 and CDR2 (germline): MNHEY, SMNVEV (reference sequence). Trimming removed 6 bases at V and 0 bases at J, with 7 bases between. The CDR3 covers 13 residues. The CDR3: CASRRTSTDTQYF. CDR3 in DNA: TGTGCCAGCAGGCGTACTAGCACAGATACGCAGTATTTT.

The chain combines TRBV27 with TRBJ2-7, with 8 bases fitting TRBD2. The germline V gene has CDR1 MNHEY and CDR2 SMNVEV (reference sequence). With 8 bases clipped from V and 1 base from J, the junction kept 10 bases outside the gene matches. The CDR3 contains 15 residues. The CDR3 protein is CASRPSGSWSYEQYF. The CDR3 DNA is TGTGCCAGCCGTCCGAGCGGGAGTTGGTCCTACGAGCAGTACTTC.

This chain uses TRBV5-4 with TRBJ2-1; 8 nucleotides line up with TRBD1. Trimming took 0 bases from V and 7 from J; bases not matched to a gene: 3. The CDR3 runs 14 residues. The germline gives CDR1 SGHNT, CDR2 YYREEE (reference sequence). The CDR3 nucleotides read TGTGCCAGCAGCTTGGGGGACAGGTTAAATGAGCAGTTCTTC. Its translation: CASSLGDRLNEQFF. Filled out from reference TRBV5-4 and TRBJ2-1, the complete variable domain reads ETGVTQSPTHLIKTRGQQVTLRCSSQSGHNTVSWYQQALGQGPQFIFQYYREEENGRGNFPPRFSGLQFPNYSSELNVNALELDDSALYLCASSLGDRLNEQFFGPGTRLTVL.

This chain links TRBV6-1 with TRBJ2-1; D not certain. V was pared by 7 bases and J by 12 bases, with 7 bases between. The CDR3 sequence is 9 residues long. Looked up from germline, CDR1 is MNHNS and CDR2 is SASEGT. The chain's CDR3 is CASKDGQFF. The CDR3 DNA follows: TGTGCCAGCAAGGATGGGCAGTTCTTC.

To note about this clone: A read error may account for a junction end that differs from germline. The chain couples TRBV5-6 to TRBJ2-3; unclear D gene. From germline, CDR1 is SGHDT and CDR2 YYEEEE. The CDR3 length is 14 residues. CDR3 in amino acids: CASRLVLGADTQYF. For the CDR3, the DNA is TGTGCCAGCAGGTTGGTGTTGGGTGCAGATACGCAGTATTTT.

CDR3 amino acids: CASSPRTGSYEQYF. The CDR3 DNA reads TGTGCCAGTAGTCCTCGGACGGGCTCCTACGAGCAGTACTTC. This rearrangement joins TRBV19 to TRBJ2-7; D is uncertain. Looked up from germline, CDR1 is LNHDA and CDR2 is SQIVND (reference sequence). The CDR3 runs 14 residues. The germline V and J ends were trimmed by 5 bases and 0 bases, with 11 bases remaining between them.

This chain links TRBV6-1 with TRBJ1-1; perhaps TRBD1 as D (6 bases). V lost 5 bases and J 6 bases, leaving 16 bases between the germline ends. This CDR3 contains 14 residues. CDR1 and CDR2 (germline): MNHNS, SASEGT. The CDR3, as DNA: TGTGCCAGCAGTATGCGGCCAGGGGTCTCTGAAGCTTTCTTT. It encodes CASSMRPGVSEAFF.

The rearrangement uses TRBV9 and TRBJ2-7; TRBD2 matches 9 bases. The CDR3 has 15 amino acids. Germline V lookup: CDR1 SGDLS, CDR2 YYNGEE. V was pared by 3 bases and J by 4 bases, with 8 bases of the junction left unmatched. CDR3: CASSAVAGAGYEQYF. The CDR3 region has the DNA TGTGCCAGCAGCGCGGTAGCGGGAGCAGGTTACGAGCAGTACTTC.

The CDR3 bases are TGTGCCAGCAGCTTATTTTACGAGCAGTACTTC. Translation: CASSLFYEQYF. The chain carries TRBV7-9 and TRBJ2-7; D is undetermined. The germline V gene encodes CDR1 SEHNR and CDR2 FQNEAQ (reference sequence). The CDR3 loop spans 11 amino acids. Between the trimmed V and J ends, which lost 2 bases and 4 bases, there was a span of 3 bases.

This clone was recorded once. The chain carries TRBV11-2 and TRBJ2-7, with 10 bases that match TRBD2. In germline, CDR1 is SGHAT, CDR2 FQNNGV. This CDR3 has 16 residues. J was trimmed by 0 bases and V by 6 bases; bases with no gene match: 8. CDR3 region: CASRGGLAAPSYEQYF. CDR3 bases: TGTGCCAGCAGGGGAGGACTAGCGGCCCCCTCCTACGAGCAGTACTTC.

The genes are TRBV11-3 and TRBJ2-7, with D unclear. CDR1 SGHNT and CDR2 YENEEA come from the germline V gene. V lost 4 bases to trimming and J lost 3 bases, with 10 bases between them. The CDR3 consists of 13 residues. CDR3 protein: CASSSEPFYEQYF. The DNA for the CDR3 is TGTGCCAGCAGCTCAGAACCTTTCTACGAGCAGTACTTC.

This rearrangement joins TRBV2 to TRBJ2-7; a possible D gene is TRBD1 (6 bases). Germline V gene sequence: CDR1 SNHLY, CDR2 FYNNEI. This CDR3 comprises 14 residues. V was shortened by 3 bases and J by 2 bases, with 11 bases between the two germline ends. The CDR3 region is CASSDSGAAYEQYF. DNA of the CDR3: TGTGCCAGCAGTGACTCAGGGGCGGCCTACGAGCAGTACTTC.

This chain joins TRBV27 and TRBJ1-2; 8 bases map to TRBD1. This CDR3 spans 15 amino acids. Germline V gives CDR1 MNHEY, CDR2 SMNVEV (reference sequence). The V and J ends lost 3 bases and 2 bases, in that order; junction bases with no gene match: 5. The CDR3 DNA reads TGTGCCAGCAGTTTGGGGGCAGGGGGCAACTATGGCTACACCTTC. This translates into CASSLGAGGNYGYTF.

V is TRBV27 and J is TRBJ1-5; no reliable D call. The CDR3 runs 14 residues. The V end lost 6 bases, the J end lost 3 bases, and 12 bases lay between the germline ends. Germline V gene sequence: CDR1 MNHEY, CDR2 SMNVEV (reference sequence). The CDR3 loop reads CASRHTGINQPQHF. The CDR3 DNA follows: TGTGCCAGCAGACATACCGGAATCAATCAGCCCCAGCATTTT.

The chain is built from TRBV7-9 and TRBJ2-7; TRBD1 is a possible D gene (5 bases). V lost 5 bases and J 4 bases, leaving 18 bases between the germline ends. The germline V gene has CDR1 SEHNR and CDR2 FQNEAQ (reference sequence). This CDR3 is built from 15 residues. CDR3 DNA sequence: TGTGCCAGCAGCGGTCGGTTAGCAGGGCGGTACGAGCAGTACTTC. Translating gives CASSGRLAGRYEQYF.

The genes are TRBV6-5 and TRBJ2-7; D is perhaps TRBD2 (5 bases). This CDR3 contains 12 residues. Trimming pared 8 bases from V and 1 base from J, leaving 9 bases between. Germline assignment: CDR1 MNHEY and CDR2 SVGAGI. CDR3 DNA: TGTGCCAGCCGAGGGCCGTCCTACGAGCAGTACTTC. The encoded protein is CASRGPSYEQYF.

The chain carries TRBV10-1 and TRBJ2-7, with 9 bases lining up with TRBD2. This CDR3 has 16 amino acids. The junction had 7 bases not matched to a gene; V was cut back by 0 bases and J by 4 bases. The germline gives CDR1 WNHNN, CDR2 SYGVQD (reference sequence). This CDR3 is CASSESTSGGHYEQYF. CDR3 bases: TGCGCCAGCAGTGAGTCGACTAGCGGAGGGCATTACGAGCAGTACTTC.

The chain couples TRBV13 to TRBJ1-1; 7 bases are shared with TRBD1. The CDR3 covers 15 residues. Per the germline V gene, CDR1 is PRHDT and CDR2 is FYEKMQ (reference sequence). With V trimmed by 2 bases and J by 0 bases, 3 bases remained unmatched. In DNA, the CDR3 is TGTGCCAGCAGCTTAACAGGGGTTTTGAACACTGAAGCTTTCTTT. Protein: CASSLTGVLNTEAFF. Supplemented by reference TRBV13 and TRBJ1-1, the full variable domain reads AAGVIQSPRHLIKEKRETATLKCYPIPRHDTVYWYQQGPGQDPQFLISFYEKMQSDKGSIPDRFSAQQFSDYHSELNMSSLELGDSALYFCASSLTGVLNTEAFFGQGTRLTVV.

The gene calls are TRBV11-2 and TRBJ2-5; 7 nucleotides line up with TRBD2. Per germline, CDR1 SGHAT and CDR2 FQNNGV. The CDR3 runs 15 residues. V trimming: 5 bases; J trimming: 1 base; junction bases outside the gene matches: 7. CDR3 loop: CASSLSGGGQETQYF. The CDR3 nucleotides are TGTGCCAGCAGCCTGAGTGGCGGGGGCCAAGAGACCCAGTACTTC.

The CDR3 DNA follows: TGTGCCAGCAGGCCGACGGGGGGCCTTGAAGCTTTCTTT. Protein product: CASRPTGGLEAFF. The chain is built from TRBV27 and TRBJ1-1, with a weak D call TRBD1 (6 bases). The V end was cut by 6 bases, the J end by 7 bases, with 15 bases between. The CDR3 runs 13 residues. In germline, CDR1 is MNHEY, CDR2 SMNVEV (reference sequence).

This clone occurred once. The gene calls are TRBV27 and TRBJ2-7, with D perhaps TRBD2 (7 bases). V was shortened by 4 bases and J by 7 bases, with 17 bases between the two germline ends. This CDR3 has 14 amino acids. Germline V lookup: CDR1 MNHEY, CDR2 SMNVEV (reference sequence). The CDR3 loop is CASSSRGPGGEQYF. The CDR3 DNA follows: TGTGCCAGCAGTTCCAGGGGACCGGGAGGTGAGCAGTACTTC.

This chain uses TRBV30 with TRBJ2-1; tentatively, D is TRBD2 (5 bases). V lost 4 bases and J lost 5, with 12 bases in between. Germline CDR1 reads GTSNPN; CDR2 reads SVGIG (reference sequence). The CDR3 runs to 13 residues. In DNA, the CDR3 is TGTGCCTGGAACGGACTCCCGAACAATGAGCAGTTCTTC. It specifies CAWNGLPNNEQFF. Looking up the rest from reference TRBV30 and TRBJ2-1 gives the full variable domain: SQTIHQWPATLVQPVGSPLSLECTVEGTSNPNLYWYRQAAGRGLQLLFYSVGIGQISSEVPQNLSASRPQDRQFILSSKKLLLSDSGFYLCAWNGLPNNEQFFGPGTRLTVL.

Here the CDR3 DNA reads TGCGCCAGCAGCCTACACCGGGACCTGGCTAGGGTGTCCTACAATGAGCAGTTCTTC. It yields the protein CASSLHRDLARVSYNEQFF. V gene TRBV10-1 combines with J gene TRBJ2-1; D is perhaps TRBD1 or TRBD2 (5 bases each). CDR1 and CDR2 from the germline V gene are WNHNN and SYGVQD (reference sequence). The length of the CDR3 is 19 residues. Trimming pared 6 bases from V and 1 base from J, leaving 25 bases between.

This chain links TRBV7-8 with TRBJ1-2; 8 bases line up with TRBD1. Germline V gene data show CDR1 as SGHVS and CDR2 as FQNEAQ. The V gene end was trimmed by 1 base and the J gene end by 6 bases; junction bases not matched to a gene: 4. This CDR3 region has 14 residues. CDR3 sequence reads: CASSLETGVNGYTF. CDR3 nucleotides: TGTGCCAGCAGCTTAGAGACAGGGGTGAATGGCTACACCTTC.